Described below is a single TCR beta chain sequence and its context. This sample also contains other DNA sequences that code for the same CDR3. TCRdb's table, derived via immunoSEQ multiplex PCR, lists solely in-frame clones and lacks some. Among roughly 410,000 clones, around nine tenths were seen once, and the ten largest hold 1.5% to 1.7%. Germline V lookup: CDR1 SGHRS, CDR2 YFSETQ. V was cut by 1 base and J by 8 bases, with 7 bases left in between. The CDR3 is 13 residues long. The source of the sample is a study of blood T cell repertoires in COVID-19. The chain is built from TRBV5-1 and TRBJ1-6, with D unclear. Specimen: peripheral blood. This receptor was identified in a woman aged 40-49 years with COVID-19, enrolled during active disease. Written as DNA, the CDR3 is TGCGCCAGCAGCTTGAAACTCGATTCACCCCTCCACTTT. It yields the protein CASSLKLDSPLHF. Full variable domain (rest looked up from reference TRBV5-1 and TRBJ1-6): KAGVTQTPRYLIKTRGQQVTLSCSPISGHRSVSWYQQTPGQGLQFLFEYFSETQRNKGNFPGRFSGRQFSNSRSEMNVSTLELGDSALYLCASSLKLDSPLHFGNGTRLTVT.